This TCR beta chain was recorded in a study of blood T cell repertoires in COVID-19. At the level of the study: Some COVID-19 samples were acute and others convalescent; all came from the United States, Italy and Spain. Sample material is recorded as cDNA or gDNA derived from T cells, B-cell-depleted T cells, or PBMCs.

This clone was found a few times. Under the authors' procedure: Nucleated cell number was recorded as an estimate derived from reference gene primer amplification. The table came from immunoSEQ multiplex PCR; TCRdb's copy has only in-frame clones and leaves some out. V, J and clone size are those of that table, while D and trimming were read from the DNA. The profile covers under 200,000 clones, with roughly 80% appearing a single time and about 8% taken by the ten largest. Germline V lookup: CDR1 SEHNR, CDR2 FQNEAQ (reference sequence). Trimming stripped 5 bases from V and 1 base from J, with 2 bases between. CDR3 length equals 11 residues.

The TCR comes from a woman aged 50 to 65 who had recovered from COVID-19. The chain uses TRBV7-9 and TRBJ1-1; D unresolved. Sample: PBMCs or T cells enriched from blood (not recorded which). The CDR3 DNA reads TGTGCCAGCAGCCGGAACACTGAAGCTTTCTTT. Protein product: CASSRNTEAFF.